Here is one T cell receptor beta chain with its context. The data stem from a study of blood T cell repertoires in COVID-19. Study-wide context: Italy, Spain and the United States were the sources of the convalescent and acute COVID-19 samples. From T cells, B-cell-depleted T cells, or PBMCs came the material, which was cDNA or gDNA.

CDR3 length: 12 amino acids. Germline CDR1 and CDR2: KGHSH and LQKENI. Between the trimmed V and J ends, which lost 3 bases and 5 bases, there was a span of 7 bases. In the study's own analysis: The assay estimated nucleated cells by amplifying reference gene primers. Clones were read by immunoSEQ multiplex PCR, and TCRdb kept only the in-frame ones, dropping some. The DNA was the basis for D and trimming; V, J and clone size are from that table. The sample shows 65,000 to 85,000 clones, roughly 78% of them seen only once. The V call is TRBV18, the J call TRBJ1-2; D might be TRBD1 (6 bases). The TCR was taken from a woman of 80 years or more with active or convalescent COVID-19. Sequencing used peripheral blood. The chain's CDR3 is CASSPQGYGYTF. The DNA of the CDR3 is TGTGCCAGCTCACCGCAGGGGTATGGCTACACCTTC.